These 26 T cell receptor beta chains came from one sample sequenced in a study of somatic mutations in cytotoxic T cells in rheumatoid arthritis. Some clones are missing from TCRdb's copy, which holds only in-frame ones; the method was immunoSEQ multiplex PCR. Among 18,000 or so clones listed, 70% to 85% were seen once. The sequenced sample was CD8+ T cells sorted from blood. These receptors were obtained from a man between 60 and 70 years old in good health.

This chain joins TRBV9 and TRBJ2-1, with 12 bases matching TRBD2. CDR3 length equals 14 residues. Germline CDR1 is SGDLS and CDR2 is YYNGEE. The junction had 3 bases not matched to a gene; V was cut back by 4 bases and J by 7 bases. CDR3 nucleotides: TGTGCCAGCAGCCCCGGGACTAGCGGGAATGAGCAGTTCTTC. Its protein is CASSPGTSGNEQFF. The variable domain in full, with the rest retrieved from reference TRBV9 and TRBJ2-1, is DSGVTQTPKHLITATGQRVTLRCSPRSGDLSVYWYQQSLDQGLQFLIQYYNGEERAKGNILERFSAQQFPDLHSELNLSSLELGDSALYFCASSPGTSGNEQFFGPGTRLTVL.

This clone was seen only once. The chain combines TRBV10-3 with TRBJ1-5; D is perhaps TRBD1 (5 bases). Looked up from germline, CDR1 is ENHRY and CDR2 is SYGVKD. CDR3 size: 16 residues. V lost 10 bases and J lost 5, with 24 bases in between. The CDR3 sequence is CATSVGGRVLDQPQHF. The CDR3 region has the DNA TGTGCCACCTCGGTCGGGGGAAGGGTTCTGGATCAGCCCCAGCATTTT.

The rearrangement links TRBV7-6 to TRBJ2-3, with D perhaps TRBD1 (6 bases). V shed 0 bases and J shed 0 bases, with 10 bases lying between them. This CDR3 spans 16 amino acids. From germline, CDR1 is SGHVS and CDR2 FNYEAQ. The CDR3 loop reads CASSLALTGSTDTQYF. Written as DNA, the CDR3 is TGTGCCAGCAGCTTAGCCCTAACAGGGAGCACAGATACGCAGTATTTT.

This clone was counted between two and nine times. The chain joins TRBV29-1 to TRBJ2-7, with TRBD1 matching over 8 bases. This CDR3 is built from 12 residues. Germline-derived CDR1 and CDR2 are SQVTM and ANQGSEA. V shed 5 bases, J shed 1 base, and the junction held 1 base outside the gene matches. The CDR3 loop is CSVRTGSYEQYF. The CDR3 region has the DNA TGCAGCGTTAGGACAGGGTCCTACGAGCAGTACTTC.

This clone was seen just once. The chain employs TRBV25-1 and TRBJ2-3, with 9 bases identical to TRBD1. This CDR3 region has 13 residues. The germline V gene encodes CDR1 MGHDK and CDR2 SYGVNS. Losses at the gene ends were 8 bases for V and 4 bases for J; bases not matched to a gene: 4. CDR3 nucleotides: TGTGCCAGCGGGGGGACAGGGCCAGATACGCAGTATTTT. This gives the protein CASGGTGPDTQYF.

This chain connects TRBV2 to TRBJ1-2; no firm D call. In germline, CDR1 is SNHLY, CDR2 FYNNEI. This CDR3 is 10 amino acids long. With 7 bases removed from V and 3 bases from J, the gap between germline ends came to 3 bases. CDR3 loop: CASTDYGYTF. The CDR3 bases are TGTGCCAGCACTGACTATGGCTACACCTTC. The complete variable domain, with remaining parts taken from reference TRBV2 and TRBJ1-2, reads EPEVTQTPSHQVTQMGQEVILRCVPISNHLYFYWYRQILGQKVEFLVSFYNNEISEKSEIFDDQFSVERPDGSNFTLKIRSTKLEDSAMYFCASTDYGYTFGSGTRLTVV.

The chain recombines TRBV11-3 with TRBJ2-4; D may be TRBD1 (6 bases). V lost 5 bases to trimming and J lost 4 bases, with 12 bases between them. CDR1 SGHNT and CDR2 YENEEA come from the germline V gene. This CDR3 comprises 14 residues. The CDR3 loop reads CASSHRQEKNIQYF. CDR3 bases: TGTGCCAGCAGCCACCGACAGGAAAAAAACATTCAGTACTTC.

This sequence joins TRBV7-9 and TRBJ2-3; 13 nucleotides match TRBD2. The CDR3 length is 16 residues. Germline CDR1 reads SEHNR; CDR2 reads FQNEAQ (reference sequence). With V trimmed by 6 bases and J by 2 bases, 5 bases remained unmatched. The CDR3 nucleotides read TGTGCCAGCAGTCAACTAGCGGGAGGGGCCACAGATACGCAGTATTTT. Translation: CASSQLAGGATDTQYF.

This clone qualifies as medium-sized (0.01 to 0.1%). The rearrangement uses TRBV7-6 and TRBJ2-7; 9 nucleotides agree with TRBD2. Germline values: CDR1 SGHVS, CDR2 FNYEAQ. The CDR3 contains 14 residues. J was trimmed by 6 bases and V by 5 bases; bases with no gene match: 8. The CDR3 DNA reads TGTGCCAGCAGCCCAGGGCTAGCGGGAACCGAGCAGTACTTC. This sequence encodes CASSPGLAGTEQYF. Looking up the rest from reference TRBV7-6 and TRBJ2-7 gives the full variable domain: GAGVSQSPRYKVTKRGQDVALRCDPISGHVSLYWYRQALGQGPEFLTYFNYEAQQDKSGLPNDRFSAERPEGSISTLTIQRTEQRDSAMYRCASSPGLAGTEQYFGPGTRLTVT.

The chain employs TRBV11-1 and TRBJ2-1; possible D gene TRBD2, 6 bases. Trimming left V 4 bases short and J 7 bases short, with 14 bases between. The CDR3 spans 14 residues. Germline V gives CDR1 SGHAT, CDR2 FQDESV (reference sequence). CDR3 amino acids: CASSSWRELNEQFF. The CDR3, as DNA: TGTGCCAGCAGCTCATGGCGGGAATTAAATGAGCAGTTCTTC. Combining the CDR3 with reference TRBV11-1 and TRBJ2-1 gives the whole variable domain EAEVAQSPRYKITEKSQAVAFWCDPISGHATLYWYRQILGQGPELLVQFQDESVVDDSQLPKDRFSAERLKGVDSTLKIQPAELGDSAMYLCASSSWRELNEQFFGPGTRLTVL.

The genes are TRBV10-3 and TRBJ1-3; 7 bases are a match to TRBD1. The junction had 9 bases not matched to a gene; V was cut back by 2 bases and J by 5 bases. CDR3 length: 16 residues. Germline-derived CDR1 and CDR2 are ENHRY and SYGVKD. The CDR3, as DNA: TGTGCCATCAGTGAGCCCGAGGGGGCGCTTAGAAACACCATATATTTT. This gives the protein CAISEPEGALRNTIYF.

The V call is TRBV12-2, the J call TRBJ1-6; TRBD1 reflects the table's D call only, with no check against the DNA. TRBV12-2 is a pseudogene segment. The CDR3 totals 15 residues. CDR3 sequence (DNA): TGTGCAAGTCGCTTAGCGCAGGGGGCAAATTCACCCCTCCACTTT. This codes for CASRLAQGANSPLHF.

The rearrangement links TRBV4-1 to TRBJ1-4; D gene uncertain. Trimming removed 3 bases from V and 4 bases from J, with 6 bases in between. The V gene's germline CDR1 is MGHRA and CDR2 YSYEKL. The CDR3 contains 13 residues. The CDR3 loop reads CASSHLSNEKLFF. DNA for the CDR3: TGCGCCAGCAGCCATCTCAGTAATGAAAAACTGTTTTTT.

The chain combines TRBV2 with TRBJ2-5, with 10 bases fitting TRBD1. Germline V CDR1 and CDR2: SNHLY, FYNNEI. V shed 3 bases, J shed 5 bases, and the junction held 6 bases outside the gene matches. This CDR3 has 15 amino acids. The chain's CDR3 is CASSDRDRGVETQYF. The CDR3 coding sequence is TGTGCCAGCAGTGATCGGGACAGGGGAGTGGAGACCCAGTACTTC.

The chain carries TRBV5-1 and TRBJ1-1, with 9 bases that match TRBD1. This CDR3 is 15 amino acids long. V lost 1 base to trimming and J lost 0 bases; unmatched junction nucleotides: 1. The germline gives CDR1 SGHRS, CDR2 YFSETQ. The CDR3 loop reads CASSLRDRVNTEAFF. DNA for the CDR3: TGCGCCAGCAGCTTGCGGGACAGGGTGAACACTGAAGCTTTCTTT.

The rearrangement joins TRBV5-1 to TRBJ1-3, with a weak D call TRBD1 (5 bases). The CDR3 extends over 17 amino acids. V was trimmed by 3 bases and J by 0 bases, leaving 16 bases between them. The germline gives CDR1 SGHRS, CDR2 YFSETQ. CDR3 sequence reads: CASSSGGGASSGNTIYF. The CDR3 DNA sequence: TGCGCCAGCAGCTCGGGCGGCGGGGCTTCCTCTGGAAACACCATATATTTT.

This chain links TRBV21-1 with TRBJ2-1; the table calls TRBD2, which could not be checked here. TRBV21-1 is recorded as a pseudogene. This CDR3 comprises 13 residues. CDR3 amino acids: CASRGLGYNEQFF. The CDR3 nucleotides are TGTGCCAGCAGGGGACTGGGGTACAATGAGCAGTTCTTC.

As concerns this clone: A read error may produce the germline difference seen at one junction end. V and J are TRBV5-4 and TRBJ2-7; D is ambiguous. CDR3 length equals 15 residues. Germline CDR1 and CDR2: SGHNT and YYREEE (reference sequence). The CDR3 loop is CASSPTGSPGGEQYF. CDR3 bases: TGCGCCAGCAGCCCTACCGGGTCTCCCGGTGGCGAGCAGTACTTC.

The chain couples TRBV7-7 to TRBJ2-2, with a possible D match to TRBD2 (5 bases). Per germline, CDR1 SSHAT and CDR2 FNYEAQ (reference sequence). Trimming took 5 bases from V and 7 from J, leaving 11 bases between them. CDR3 size: 13 residues. The CDR3 sequence is CASSLGEHGELFF. DNA for the CDR3: TGTGCCAGCAGCCTGGGAGAACACGGGGAGCTGTTTTTT.

The chain employs TRBV2 and TRBJ1-3, with unresolved D. The CDR3 consists of 14 residues. V was shortened by 11 bases and J by 0 bases, with 14 bases between the two germline ends. Germline lookup yields CDR1 SNHLY and CDR2 FYNNEI. The chain's CDR3 is CAAPSRSSGNTIYF. DNA of the CDR3: TGTGCCGCCCCGAGTAGGAGCTCTGGAAACACCATATATTTT.

The CDR3 reads CASRHGQGIDEQYF. The DNA for the CDR3 is TGTGCCAGCAGACACGGACAGGGGATCGACGAGCAGTACTTC. The rearrangement links TRBV13 to TRBJ2-7; TRBD1 matches 9 bases. J gave up 5 bases and V 6 bases, and 8 bases lay outside the gene matches. Germline values: CDR1 PRHDT, CDR2 FYEKMQ (reference sequence). This CDR3 region has 14 residues.

This chain links TRBV7-2 with TRBJ2-1; unclear D gene. The germline V gene encodes CDR1 SGHTA and CDR2 FQGNSA. This CDR3 region has 11 residues. V was trimmed by 5 bases and J by 14 bases, leaving 13 bases between them. The CDR3 sequence: CASSARGSEFF. DNA of the CDR3: TGTGCCAGCAGCGCCCGCGGTAGTGAGTTCTTC.

The rearrangement links TRBV7-9 to TRBJ2-1; the match to TRBD1 covers 10 bases. V trimming: 7 bases; J trimming: 4 bases; junction bases outside the gene matches: 10. The germline V gene encodes CDR1 SEHNR and CDR2 FQNEAQ (reference sequence). The CDR3 sequence is 16 residues long. Here the CDR3 reads CASKLTGTGEYNEQFF. In nucleotides, the CDR3 is TGTGCCAGCAAACTTACCGGGACAGGGGAGTACAATGAGCAGTTCTTC. The whole variable domain, remainder taken from reference TRBV7-9 and TRBJ2-1, is DTGVSQNPRHKITKRGQNVTFRCDPISEHNRLYWYRQTLGQGPEFLTYFQNEAQLEKSRLLSDRFSAERPKGSFSTLEIQRTEQGDSAMYLCASKLTGTGEYNEQFFGPGTRLTVL.

The V and J genes are TRBV7-2 and TRBJ2-3, with 9 bases aligning to TRBD2. V lost 0 bases, J lost 4 bases, and 5 bases stayed unmatched. The CDR3 is made up of 16 amino acids. Germline CDR1 reads SGHTA; CDR2 reads FQGNSA. CDR3 nucleotide sequence: TGTGCCAGCAGCTTAGCTAGCGGGAGTGGCTCAGATACGCAGTATTTT. Its protein product is CASSLASGSGSDTQYF.

The gene calls are TRBV4-3 and TRBJ2-5; 9 nucleotides match TRBD2. The CDR3 sequence is 17 residues long. Germline V gene sequence: CDR1 LGHNA, CDR2 YSLEER. J lost 1 base, V lost 2 bases, and 8 bases had no gene match. As DNA, the CDR3 is TGCGCCAGCAGCCAATGGTACCTTAGCGGGAGCCAAGAGACCCAGTACTTC. Amino acids: CASSQWYLSGSQETQYF.

The gene calls are TRBV6-8 and TRBJ2-1; D uncertain. The V end lost 11 bases, the J end lost 10 bases, and 12 bases lay between the germline ends. Germline loops: CDR1 MNHGY, CDR2 SAAAGT. The CDR3 spans 10 residues. Written as DNA, the CDR3 is TGTGCCCGCCGCCTTGGCGAGCAGTTCTTC. Residues: CARRLGEQFF.